This TCR beta chain stems from a study of blood T cell repertoires in COVID-19 (dated by TCRdb to the early 2020s). Regarding the study in general: The collaborator samples originated in the United States, Italy and Spain and spanned the acute and convalescent phases of COVID-19. The material from the prospective study consisted of cDNA or gDNA derived from T cells, B-cell-depleted T cells, or PBMCs. Deeply sampled blood TCRbeta repertoires from subjects exposed to, actively infected with, or recovered from COVID-19 were included in the dataset. The repertoires were made available in a free public database intended to serve as a resource for research on the immune response to SARS-CoV-2. Samples came from the ongoing ImmuneRACE study (first 160 participants) plus 1,254 subjects from 6 global collaborators. The sample metadata nearly always contained a de-identified subject ID, COVID-19 status, age in years and sex. Where HLA class I and class II types were available, the types were taken from metadata supplied by the sample provider, not from assay-based typing.

As for this clone: What this receptor recognizes is not known. Base-call qualities are not available, and no considerably larger clone is one nucleotide away.

Paper-wide results and their limitations: The amount of clinical and demographic metadata varied by source and participant and was provided uncurated.

Participants in the prospective study were aged roughly 18 to 89 years, lived in 20 to 30 United States geographic areas, and enrolled through a virtual design. Cohort assignment in the prospective study relied on participant-reported clinical history from a screening survey and a study questionnaire. ImmuneRACE Cohort 3 recovered participants were defined by two consecutive negative NP/OP PCR tests, healthcare professional clearance, or symptom resolution. In the prospective study, mobile phlebotomists collected whole blood, serum and a nasopharyngeal or oropharyngeal swab from each participant. Additional blood draws and questionnaires over an approximately two-month period could optionally be provided by prospective study participants. Prospective study blood samples were shipped either frozen or at room temperature before DNA extraction. TCRbeta CDR3 regions were amplified from genomic DNA using the immunoSEQ Assay, a bias-controlled multiplex PCR. Per the original workflow: Within the assay, amplification of reference gene primers was used to estimate how many nucleated cells each sample contained. To quantify the absolute abundance of each unique TCRbeta CDR3 rearrangement, sequence reads were collapsed and filtered. For each sample, productive Simpson clonality was calculated by taking the square root of Simpson's diversity index across productive rearrangements. TCRdb re-hosts the immuneACCESS table, in-frame sequences only. Its copies lack some clones; in the studies checked, an unresolved V gene accounts for under half of them, and the cause for the rest is not known. V, J and clone size are those of that table, while D and trimming were read from the DNA. This sample is represented by a few hundred thousand clones; over 75% of them were singletons. Clones ranked in the top ten supply more than 1.5% of the sample.

Material: PBMCs or T cells enriched from blood (not recorded which). This receptor was identified in a man aged 35-49 years who had recovered from COVID-19.

The DNA sequence is given as TGCAGCGTTGAACGGGAGAGCACTGAAGCTTTCTTT. The translation is CSVERESTEAFF. The rearranged segments are TRBV29-1 and TRBJ1-1; no D gene call is confident. The CDR3 numbers 12 residues from cysteine through phenylalanine. Left in the record is the CDR3 DNA by itself, 36 bases read in frame from the first base. The germline V gene sets CDR1 to SQVTM and CDR2 to ANQGSEA. Deletion took 2 bases off V and 4 bases off J, with a span of 8 bases between the germline ends.